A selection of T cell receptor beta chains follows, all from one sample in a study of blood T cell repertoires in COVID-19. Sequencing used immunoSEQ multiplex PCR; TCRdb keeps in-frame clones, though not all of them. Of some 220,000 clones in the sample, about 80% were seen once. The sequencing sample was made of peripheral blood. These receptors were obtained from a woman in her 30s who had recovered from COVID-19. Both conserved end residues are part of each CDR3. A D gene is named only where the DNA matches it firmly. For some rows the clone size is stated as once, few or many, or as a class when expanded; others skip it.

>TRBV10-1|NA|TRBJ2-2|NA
TGCGCCAGCAGTCCCGGTACAGGGAAGAACACCGGGGAGCTGTTTTTT
CASSPGTGKNTGELFF
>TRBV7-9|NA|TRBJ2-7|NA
TGTGCCAGCAGCTTAGGTCCCGGAACAGAGTACTTC
CASSLGPGTEYF
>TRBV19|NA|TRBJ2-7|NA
TGTGCCAGTAGTTGTGGGGGACTCGCAAACTACGAGCAGTACTTC
CASSCGGLANYEQYF
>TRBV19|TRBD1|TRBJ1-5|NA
TGTGCCAGTACTAAGGACAGGGGCAATCAGCCCCAGCATTTT
CASTKDRGNQPQHF
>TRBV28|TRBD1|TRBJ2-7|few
TGTGCCAGCATTCTACAGGGGGCCCCCTCCTACGAGCAGTACTTC
CASILQGAPSYEQYF
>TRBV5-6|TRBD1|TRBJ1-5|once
TGTGCCAGCAGCTTGGGTCAACCAGGGGGAGGTGGCAATCAGCCCCAGCATTTT
CASSLGQPGGGGNQPQHF
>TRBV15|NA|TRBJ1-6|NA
TGTGCCACCAGCAGAGAACCTCTGGGAGGGAATAATTCACCCCTCCACTTT
CATSREPLGGNNSPLHF
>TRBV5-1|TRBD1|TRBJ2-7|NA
TGCGCCAGCAGCTTCGGGACAGCCAACTACGAGCAGTACTTC
CASSFGTANYEQYF
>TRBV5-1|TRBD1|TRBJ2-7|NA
TGCGCCAGCAGCCTCCAACCCGGGACAGGGGGCGACGAGCAGTACTTC
CASSLQPGTGGDEQYF
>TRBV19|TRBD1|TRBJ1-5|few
TGTGCCAGTAGTACCCAGGGGGCCGCGAATCAGCCCCAGCATTTT
CASSTQGAANQPQHF
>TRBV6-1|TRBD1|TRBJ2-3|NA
TGTGCCAGCAGTTCGGGACAGGGCACAGATACGCAGTATTTT
CASSSGQGTDTQYF
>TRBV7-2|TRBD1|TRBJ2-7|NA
TGTGCCAGCAGCTTTTACAGGGGTCTCTACGAGCAGTACTTC
CASSFYRGLYEQYF
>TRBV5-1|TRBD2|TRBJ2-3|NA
TGCGCCAGCAGTGACGGGGGGACTAGCGGCCCCACAGATACGCAGTATTTT
CASSDGGTSGPTDTQYF
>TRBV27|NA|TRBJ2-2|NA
TGTGCCAGCAGTTCACTTCCGAACACCGGGGAGCTGTTTTTT
CASSSLPNTGELFF
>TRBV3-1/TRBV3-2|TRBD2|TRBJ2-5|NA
TGTGCCAGCAGCCAAGGACTAGCGGGAGGAGAGACCCAGTACTTC
CASSQGLAGGETQYF
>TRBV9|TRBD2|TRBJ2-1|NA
TGTGCCAGCAGGGGGGGGACCCTAGAGCAGTTCTTC
CASRGGTLEQFF
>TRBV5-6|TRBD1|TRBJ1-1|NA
TGTGCCAGCAGCTGGAGACAGGGAGAGGGCACTGAAGCTTTCTTT
CASSWRQGEGTEAFF
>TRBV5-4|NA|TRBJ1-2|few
TGTGCCAGCAGCTTGAGGGGTTTTAACTATGGCTACACCTTC
CASSLRGFNYGYTF
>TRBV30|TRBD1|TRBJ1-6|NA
TGTGCCTGGAGTGCCCCTGACAGGGCAAATTCACCCCTCCACTTT
CAWSAPDRANSPLHF
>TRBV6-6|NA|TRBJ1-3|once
TGTGCCAGCAGTTACCTCTCTGGAAACACCATATATTTT
CASSYLSGNTIYF
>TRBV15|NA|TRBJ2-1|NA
TGTGCCACCAGCAGAGATGGGGAGGGGGGCAATGAGCAGTTCTTC
CATSRDGEGGNEQFF
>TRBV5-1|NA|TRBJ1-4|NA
TGCGCCAGCAGCTCTAACAGCAACGCTAATGAAAAACTGTTTTTT
CASSSNSNANEKLFF
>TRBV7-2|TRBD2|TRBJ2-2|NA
TGTGCCAGCAGCTTAAACGGGGGGAGCACCGGGGAGCTGTTTTTT
CASSLNGGSTGELFF
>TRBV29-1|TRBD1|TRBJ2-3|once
TGCAGCGGGATGGGGACAGCAGATACGCAGTATTTT
CSGMGTADTQYF
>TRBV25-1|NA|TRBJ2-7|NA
TGTGCCAGCAGTAAACGGTATACCTACGAGCAGTACTTC
CASSKRYTYEQYF
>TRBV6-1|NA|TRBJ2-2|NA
TGTGCCAGCAGTGAAGTTCCCAGACAGGTGTACACCGGGGAGCTGTTTTTT
CASSEVPRQVYTGELFF
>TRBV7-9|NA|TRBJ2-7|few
TGTGCCAGCAGCATGTCGGCAGGGCCCTACGAGCAGTACTTC
CASSMSAGPYEQYF
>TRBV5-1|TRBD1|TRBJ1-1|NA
TGCGCCAGCAGCTTCAGCGGACAGGAGAATGTAGATGCTTTCTTT
CASSFSGQENVDAFF
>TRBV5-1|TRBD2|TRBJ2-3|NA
TGCGCCAGCAGCTTGGCCCGGGGGGGCACAGATACGCAGTATTTT
CASSLARGGTDTQYF